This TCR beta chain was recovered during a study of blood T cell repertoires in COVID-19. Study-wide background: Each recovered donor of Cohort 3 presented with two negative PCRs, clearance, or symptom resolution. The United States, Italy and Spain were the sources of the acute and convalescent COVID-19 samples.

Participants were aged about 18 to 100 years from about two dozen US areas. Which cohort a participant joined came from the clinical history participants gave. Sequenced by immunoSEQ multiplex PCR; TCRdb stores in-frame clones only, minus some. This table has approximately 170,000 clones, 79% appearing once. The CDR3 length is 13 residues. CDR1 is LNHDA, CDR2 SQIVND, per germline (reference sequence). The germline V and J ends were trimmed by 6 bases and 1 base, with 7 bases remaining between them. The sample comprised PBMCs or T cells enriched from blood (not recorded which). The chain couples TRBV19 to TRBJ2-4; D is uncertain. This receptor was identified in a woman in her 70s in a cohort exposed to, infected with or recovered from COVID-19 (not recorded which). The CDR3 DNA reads TGTGCCAGTAGCCCCGGGGCCAAAAACATTCAGTACTTC. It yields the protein CASSPGAKNIQYF.